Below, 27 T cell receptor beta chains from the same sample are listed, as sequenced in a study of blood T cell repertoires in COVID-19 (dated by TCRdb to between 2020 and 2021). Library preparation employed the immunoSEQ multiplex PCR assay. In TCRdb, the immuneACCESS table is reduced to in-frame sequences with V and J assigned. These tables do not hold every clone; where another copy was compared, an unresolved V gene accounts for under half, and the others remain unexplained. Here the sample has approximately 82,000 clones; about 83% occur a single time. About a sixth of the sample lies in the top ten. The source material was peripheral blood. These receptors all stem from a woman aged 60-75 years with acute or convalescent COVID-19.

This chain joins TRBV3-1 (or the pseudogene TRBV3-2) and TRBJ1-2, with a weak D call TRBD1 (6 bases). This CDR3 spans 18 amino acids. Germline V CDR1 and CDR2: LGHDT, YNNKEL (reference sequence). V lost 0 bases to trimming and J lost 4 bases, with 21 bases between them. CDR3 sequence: CASSQENFWNRAVYGYTF. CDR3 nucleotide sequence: TGTGCCAGCAGCCAAGAAAATTTTTGGAACAGGGCGGTCTATGGCTACACCTTC.

The CDR3, as DNA: TGTGCCAGCAGCTTAGAGGACAGAAACCGATTAAAGACCCAGTACTTC. Protein product: CASSLEDRNRLKTQYF. The chain has TRBV7-2 and TRBJ2-5; perhaps TRBD1 as D (6 bases). The germline V gene has CDR1 SGHTA and CDR2 FQGNSA. This CDR3 is 16 amino acids long. Trimming left V 1 base short and J 6 bases short, with 18 bases between.

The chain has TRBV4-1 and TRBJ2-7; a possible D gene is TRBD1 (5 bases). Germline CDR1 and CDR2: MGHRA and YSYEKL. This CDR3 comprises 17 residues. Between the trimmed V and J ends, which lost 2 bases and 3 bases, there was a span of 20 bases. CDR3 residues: CASSQSKLGPPLYEQYF. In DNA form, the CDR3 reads TGCGCCAGCAGCCAATCCAAATTGGGGCCTCCCCTCTACGAGCAGTACTTC.

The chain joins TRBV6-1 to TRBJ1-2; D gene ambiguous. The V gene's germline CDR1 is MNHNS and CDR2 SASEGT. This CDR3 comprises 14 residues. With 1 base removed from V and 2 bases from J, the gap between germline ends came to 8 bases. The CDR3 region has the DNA TGTGCCAGCAGTGAAGAAGGCAGGAACTATGGCTACACCTTC. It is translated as CASSEEGRNYGYTF.

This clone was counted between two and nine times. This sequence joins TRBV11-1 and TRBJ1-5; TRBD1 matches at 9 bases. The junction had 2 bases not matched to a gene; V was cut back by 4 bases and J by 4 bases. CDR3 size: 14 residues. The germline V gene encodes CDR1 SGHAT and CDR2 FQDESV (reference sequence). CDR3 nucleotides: TGTGCCAGCAGCTCAGGACAGGGGAATCAGCCCCAGCATTTT. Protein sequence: CASSSGQGNQPQHF.

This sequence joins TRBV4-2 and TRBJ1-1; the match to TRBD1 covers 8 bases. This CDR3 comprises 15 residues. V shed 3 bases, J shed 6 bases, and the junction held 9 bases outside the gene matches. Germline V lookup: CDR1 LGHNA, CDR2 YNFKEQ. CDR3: CASSQAGQGFSEAFF. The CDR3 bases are TGTGCCAGCAGCCAGGCAGGACAGGGATTTTCTGAAGCTTTCTTT.

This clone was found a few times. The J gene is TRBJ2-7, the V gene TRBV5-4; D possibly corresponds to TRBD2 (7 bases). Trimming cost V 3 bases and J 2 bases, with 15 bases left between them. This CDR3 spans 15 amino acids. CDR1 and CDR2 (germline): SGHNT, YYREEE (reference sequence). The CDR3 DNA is TGTGCCAGCAGCTCAAGGGGGGGTCTTCCCTACGAGCAGTACTTC. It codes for CASSSRGGLPYEQYF.

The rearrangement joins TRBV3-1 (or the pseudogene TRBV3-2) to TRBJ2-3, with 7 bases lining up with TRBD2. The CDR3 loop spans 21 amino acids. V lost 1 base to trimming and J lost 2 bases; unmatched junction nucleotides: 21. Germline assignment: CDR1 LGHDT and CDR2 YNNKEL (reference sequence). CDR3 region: CASSQVQDVTGGTLNTDTQYF. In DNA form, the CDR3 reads TGTGCCAGCAGCCAAGTCCAAGATGTGACGGGGGGAACACTCAACACAGATACGCAGTATTTT.

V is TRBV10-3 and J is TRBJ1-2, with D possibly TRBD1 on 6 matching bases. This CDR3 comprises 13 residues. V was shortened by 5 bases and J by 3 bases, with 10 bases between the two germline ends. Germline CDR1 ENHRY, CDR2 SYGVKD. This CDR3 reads CAISLQGDYGYTF. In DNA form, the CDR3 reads TGTGCCATCAGTTTACAGGGTGACTATGGCTACACCTTC.

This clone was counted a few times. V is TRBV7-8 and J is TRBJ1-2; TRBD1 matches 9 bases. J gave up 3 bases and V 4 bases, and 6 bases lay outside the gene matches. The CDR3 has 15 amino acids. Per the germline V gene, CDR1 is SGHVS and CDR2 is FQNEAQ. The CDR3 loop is CASSSTGGLDYGYTF. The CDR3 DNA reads TGTGCCAGCAGCTCGACAGGGGGACTCGACTATGGCTACACCTTC.

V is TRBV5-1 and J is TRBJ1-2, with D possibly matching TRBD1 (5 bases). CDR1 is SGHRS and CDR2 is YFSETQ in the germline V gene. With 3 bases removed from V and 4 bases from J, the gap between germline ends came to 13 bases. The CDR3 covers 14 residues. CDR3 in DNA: TGCGCCAGCAGCTCCGACTTGGGGGGCTATGGCTACACCTTC. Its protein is CASSSDLGGYGYTF.

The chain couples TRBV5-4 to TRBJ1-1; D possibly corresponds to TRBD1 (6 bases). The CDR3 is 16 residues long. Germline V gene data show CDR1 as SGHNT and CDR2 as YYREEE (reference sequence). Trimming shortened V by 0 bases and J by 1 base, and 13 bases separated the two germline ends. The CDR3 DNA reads TGTGCCAGCAGCTTGGGCGCCGGGGGGGCGAACACTGAAGCTTTCTTT. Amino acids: CASSLGAGGANTEAFF. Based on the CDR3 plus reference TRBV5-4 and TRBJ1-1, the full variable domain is ETGVTQSPTHLIKTRGQQVTLRCSSQSGHNTVSWYQQALGQGPQFIFQYYREEENGRGNFPPRFSGLQFPNYSSELNVNALELDDSALYLCASSLGAGGANTEAFFGQGTRLTVV.

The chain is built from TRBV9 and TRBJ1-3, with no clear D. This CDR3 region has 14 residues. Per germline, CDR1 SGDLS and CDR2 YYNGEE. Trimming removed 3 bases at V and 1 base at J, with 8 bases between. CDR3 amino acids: CASSARRSGNTIYF. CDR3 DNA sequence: TGTGCCAGCAGCGCCCGTCGTTCTGGAAACACCATATATTTT.

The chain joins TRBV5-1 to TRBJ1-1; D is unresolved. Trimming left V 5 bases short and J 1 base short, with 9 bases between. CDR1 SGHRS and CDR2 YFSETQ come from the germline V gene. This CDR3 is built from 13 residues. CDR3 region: CASSSKQNTEAFF. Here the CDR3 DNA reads TGCGCCAGCAGTTCTAAGCAGAACACTGAAGCTTTCTTT.

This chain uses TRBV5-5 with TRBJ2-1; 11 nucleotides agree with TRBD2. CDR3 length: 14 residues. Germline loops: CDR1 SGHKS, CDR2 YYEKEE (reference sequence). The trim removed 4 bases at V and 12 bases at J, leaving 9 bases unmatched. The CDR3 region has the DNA TGTGCCAGCAGCCTGGGACTAGCGGATTCTAGGCAGTTCTTC. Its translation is CASSLGLADSRQFF.

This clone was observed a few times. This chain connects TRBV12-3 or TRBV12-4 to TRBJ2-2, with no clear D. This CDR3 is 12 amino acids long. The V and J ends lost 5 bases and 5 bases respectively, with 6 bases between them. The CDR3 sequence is CASSPSTGELFF. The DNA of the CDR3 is TGTGCCAGCAGTCCGTCGACCGGGGAGCTGTTTTTT.

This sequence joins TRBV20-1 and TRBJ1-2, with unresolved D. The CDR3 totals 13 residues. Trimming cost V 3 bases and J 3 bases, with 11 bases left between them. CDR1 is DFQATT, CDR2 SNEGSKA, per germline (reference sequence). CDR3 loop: CSASERTYYGYTF. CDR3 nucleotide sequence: TGCAGTGCTAGTGAGAGGACTTACTATGGCTACACCTTC.

CDR3: CASSPRTSEEETQYF. The CDR3 coding sequence is TGTGCCAGCAGCCCCCGGACTAGCGAGGAAGAGACCCAGTACTTC. The gene calls are TRBV7-2 and TRBJ2-5; 9 bases fit TRBD2. Germline V gene sequence: CDR1 SGHTA, CDR2 FQGNSA. Germline trimming cut 5 bases from V and 3 bases from J; bases unmatched to any gene: 7. The CDR3 sequence is 15 residues long.

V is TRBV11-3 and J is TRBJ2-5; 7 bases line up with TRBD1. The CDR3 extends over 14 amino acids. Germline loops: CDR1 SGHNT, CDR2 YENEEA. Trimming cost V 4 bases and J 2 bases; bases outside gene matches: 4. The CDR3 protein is CASSSTGAQETQYF. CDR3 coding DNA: TGTGCCAGCAGCTCTACAGGGGCTCAAGAGACCCAGTACTTC.

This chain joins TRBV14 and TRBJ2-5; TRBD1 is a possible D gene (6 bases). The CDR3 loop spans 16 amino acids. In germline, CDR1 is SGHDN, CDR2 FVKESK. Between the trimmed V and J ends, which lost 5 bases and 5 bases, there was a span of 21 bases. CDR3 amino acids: CASSSLRVGARETQYF. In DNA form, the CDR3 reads TGTGCCAGCAGCTCGCTAAGGGTGGGGGCCAGGGAGACCCAGTACTTC.

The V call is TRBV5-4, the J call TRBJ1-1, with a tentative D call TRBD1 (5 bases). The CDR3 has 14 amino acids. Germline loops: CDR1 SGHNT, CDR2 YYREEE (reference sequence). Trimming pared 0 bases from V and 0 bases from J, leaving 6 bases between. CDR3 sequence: CASSLGQMNTEAFF. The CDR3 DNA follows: TGTGCCAGCAGCTTGGGACAGATGAACACTGAAGCTTTCTTT.

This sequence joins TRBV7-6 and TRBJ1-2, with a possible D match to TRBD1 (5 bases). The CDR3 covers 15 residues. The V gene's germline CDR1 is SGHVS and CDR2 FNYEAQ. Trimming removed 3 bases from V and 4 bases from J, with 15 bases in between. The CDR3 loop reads CASSFFPGEGYGYTF. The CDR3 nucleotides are TGTGCCAGCAGCTTTTTTCCGGGGGAGGGCTATGGCTACACCTTC.

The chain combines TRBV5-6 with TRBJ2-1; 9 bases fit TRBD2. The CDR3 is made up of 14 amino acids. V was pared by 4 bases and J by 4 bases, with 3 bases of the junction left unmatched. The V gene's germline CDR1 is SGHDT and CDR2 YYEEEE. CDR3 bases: TGTGCCAGCAGCCCTCTAGCGGGGTACAATGAGCAGTTCTTC. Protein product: CASSPLAGYNEQFF.

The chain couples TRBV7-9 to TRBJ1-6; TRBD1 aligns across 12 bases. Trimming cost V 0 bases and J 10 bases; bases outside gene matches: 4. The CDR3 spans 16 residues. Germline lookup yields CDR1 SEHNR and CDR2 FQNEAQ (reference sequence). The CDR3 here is CASSLAAGQGASPLHF. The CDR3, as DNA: TGTGCCAGCAGCTTAGCGGCGGGACAGGGGGCCTCACCCCTCCACTTT. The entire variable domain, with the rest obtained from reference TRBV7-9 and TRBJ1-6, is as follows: DTGVSQNPRHKITKRGQNVTFRCDPISEHNRLYWYRQTLGQGPEFLTYFQNEAQLEKSRLLSDRFSAERPKGSFSTLEIQRTEQGDSAMYLCASSLAAGQGASPLHFGNGTRLTVT.

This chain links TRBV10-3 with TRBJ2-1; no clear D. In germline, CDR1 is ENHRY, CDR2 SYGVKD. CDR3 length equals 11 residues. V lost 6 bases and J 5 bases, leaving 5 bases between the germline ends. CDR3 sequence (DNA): TGTGCCATCAGGAGTGACAATGAGCAGTTCTTC. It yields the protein CAIRSDNEQFF.

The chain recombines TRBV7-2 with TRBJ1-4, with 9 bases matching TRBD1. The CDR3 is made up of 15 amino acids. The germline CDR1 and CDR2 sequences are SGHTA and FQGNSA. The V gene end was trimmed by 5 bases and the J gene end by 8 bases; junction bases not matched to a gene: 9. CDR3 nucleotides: TGTGCCAGCAGCCAAAACTGGGACAGGGAAGAAAAACTGTTTTTT. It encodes CASSQNWDREEKLFF.

CDR3: CASSLVVTLQETQYF. Here the CDR3 DNA reads TGTGCCAGCAGCTTAGTTGTGACATTGCAAGAGACCCAGTACTTC. The rearrangement links TRBV7-2 to TRBJ2-5; unclear D gene. V was cut by 1 base and J by 2 bases, with 11 bases left in between. The CDR3 is 15 amino acids. Germline-derived CDR1 and CDR2 are SGHTA and FQGNSA.